The TCR beta chain described here comes from a study of beta chain features in type 1 diabetes. Study-wide points: Researchers caution that PCR might favor shorter templates, equally among patients and controls.

Sequencing targeted expressed TCRB transcripts, as all isolated RNA had been reverse transcribed. The data were produced by immunoSEQ multiplex PCR, yet TCRdb's version contains in-frame clones alone and is incomplete. The table has about 410,000 clones, around 13% seen once. This clone was recorded a few times. Its antigen is as yet unknown. Sorting of CD4+ naive, central memory, regulatory and stem cell-like memory cells was performed via CD45RO/CCR7/CD25/CD127/CD95/CD27. This CDR3 is built from 15 residues. Germline V CDR1 and CDR2: SGHAT, FQNNGV. The V segment lost 3 bases and the J segment 5 bases; nucleotides outside the gene matches: 5.

Input material: naive CD4+ T cells from blood. This clonotype originated in a man aged 30-40 years in good health. The chain combines TRBV11-2 with TRBJ2-1; 9 nucleotides align to TRBD2. The CDR3 DNA reads TGTGCCAGCAGCTTCGCTCTAGCGGGGAACAATGAGCAGTTCTTC. Protein product: CASSFALAGNNEQFF.